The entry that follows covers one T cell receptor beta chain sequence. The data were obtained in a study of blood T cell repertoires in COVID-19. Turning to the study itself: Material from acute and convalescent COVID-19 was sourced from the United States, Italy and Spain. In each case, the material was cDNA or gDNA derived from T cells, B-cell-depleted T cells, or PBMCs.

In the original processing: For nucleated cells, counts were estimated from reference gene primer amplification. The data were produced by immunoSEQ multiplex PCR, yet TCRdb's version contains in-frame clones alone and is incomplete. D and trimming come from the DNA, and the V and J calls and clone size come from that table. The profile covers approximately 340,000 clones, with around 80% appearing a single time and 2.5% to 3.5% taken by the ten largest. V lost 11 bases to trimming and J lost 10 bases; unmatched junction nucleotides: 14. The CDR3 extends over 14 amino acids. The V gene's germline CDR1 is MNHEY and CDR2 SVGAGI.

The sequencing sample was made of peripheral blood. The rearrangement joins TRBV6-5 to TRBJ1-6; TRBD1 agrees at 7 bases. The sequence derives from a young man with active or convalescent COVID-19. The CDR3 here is CAGYKGAGTSPLHF. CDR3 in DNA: TGTGCCGGCTACAAGGGGGCAGGGACATCACCCCTCCACTTT.